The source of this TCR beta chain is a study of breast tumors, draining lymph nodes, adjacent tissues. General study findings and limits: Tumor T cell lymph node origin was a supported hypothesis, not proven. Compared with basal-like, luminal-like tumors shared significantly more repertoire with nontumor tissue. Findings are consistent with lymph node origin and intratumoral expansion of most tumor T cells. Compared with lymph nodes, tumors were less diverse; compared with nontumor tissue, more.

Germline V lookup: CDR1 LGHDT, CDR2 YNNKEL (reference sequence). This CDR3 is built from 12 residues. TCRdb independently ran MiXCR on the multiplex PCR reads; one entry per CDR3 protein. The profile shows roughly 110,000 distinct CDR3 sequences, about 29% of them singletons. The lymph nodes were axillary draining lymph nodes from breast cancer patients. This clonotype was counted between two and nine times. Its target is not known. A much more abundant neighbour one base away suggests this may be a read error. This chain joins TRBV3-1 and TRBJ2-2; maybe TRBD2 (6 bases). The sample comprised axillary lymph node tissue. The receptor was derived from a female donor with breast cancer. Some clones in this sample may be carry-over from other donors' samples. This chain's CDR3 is CASSRVNGGLFF. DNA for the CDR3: TGTGCCAGCAGTCGGGTGAACGGGGGGCTGTTTTTT. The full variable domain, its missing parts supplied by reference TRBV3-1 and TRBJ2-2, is DTAVSQTPKYLVTQMGNDKSIKCEQNLGHDTMYWYKQDSKKFLKIMFSYNNKELIINETVPNRFSPKSPDKAHLNLHINSLELGDSAVYFCASSRVNGGLFFGEGSRLTVL.